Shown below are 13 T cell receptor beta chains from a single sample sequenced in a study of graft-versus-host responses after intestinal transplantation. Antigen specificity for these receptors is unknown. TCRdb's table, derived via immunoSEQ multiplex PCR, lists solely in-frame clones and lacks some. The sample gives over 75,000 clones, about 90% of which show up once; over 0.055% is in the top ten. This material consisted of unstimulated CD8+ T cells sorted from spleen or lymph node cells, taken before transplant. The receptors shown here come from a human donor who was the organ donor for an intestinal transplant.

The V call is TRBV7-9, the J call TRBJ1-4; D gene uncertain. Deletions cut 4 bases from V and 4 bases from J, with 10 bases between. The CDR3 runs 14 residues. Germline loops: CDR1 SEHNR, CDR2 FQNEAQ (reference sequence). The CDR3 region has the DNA TGTGCCAGCAGCTCGGGAGAACTTAATGAAAAACTGTTTTTT. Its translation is CASSSGELNEKLFF.

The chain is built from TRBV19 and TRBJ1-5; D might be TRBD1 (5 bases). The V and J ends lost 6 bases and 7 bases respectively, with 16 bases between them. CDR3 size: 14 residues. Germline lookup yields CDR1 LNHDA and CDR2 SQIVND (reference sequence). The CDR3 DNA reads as TGTGCCAGTAGCCCCTCGGCAGGGCGACAGCCCCAGCATTTT. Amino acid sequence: CASSPSAGRQPQHF.

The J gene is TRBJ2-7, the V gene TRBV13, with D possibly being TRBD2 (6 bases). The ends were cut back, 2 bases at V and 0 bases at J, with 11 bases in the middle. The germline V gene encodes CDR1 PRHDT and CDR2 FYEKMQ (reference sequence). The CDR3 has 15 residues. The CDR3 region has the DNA TGTGCCAGCAGCTTATATGCGGGGAGCTCCTACGAGCAGTACTTC. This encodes CASSLYAGSSYEQYF.

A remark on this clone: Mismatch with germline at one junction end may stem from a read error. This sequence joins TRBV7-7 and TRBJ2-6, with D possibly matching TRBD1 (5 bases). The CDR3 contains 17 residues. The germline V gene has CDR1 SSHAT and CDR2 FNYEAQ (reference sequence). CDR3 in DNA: TGTGCTAGCAGCTTATTACCCGTAGGGGATGGGGCCAACGTCCTGACTTTC. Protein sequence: CASSLLPVGDGANVLTF.

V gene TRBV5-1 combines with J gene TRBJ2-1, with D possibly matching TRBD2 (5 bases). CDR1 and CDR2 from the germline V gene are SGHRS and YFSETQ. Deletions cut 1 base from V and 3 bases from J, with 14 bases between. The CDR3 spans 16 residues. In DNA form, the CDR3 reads TGCGCCAGCAGCTTGATTCGGGGTGTTAACTACAATGAGCAGTTCTTC. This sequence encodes CASSLIRGVNYNEQFF.

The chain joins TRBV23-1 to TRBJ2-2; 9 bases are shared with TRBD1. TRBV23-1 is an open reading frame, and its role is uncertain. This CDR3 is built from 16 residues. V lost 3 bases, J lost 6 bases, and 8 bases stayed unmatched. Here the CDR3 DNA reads TGCGCCAGCAGTCAGGGCGGGGACAGGGCTCCCGGGGAGCTGTTTTTT. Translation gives CASSQGGDRAPGELFF.

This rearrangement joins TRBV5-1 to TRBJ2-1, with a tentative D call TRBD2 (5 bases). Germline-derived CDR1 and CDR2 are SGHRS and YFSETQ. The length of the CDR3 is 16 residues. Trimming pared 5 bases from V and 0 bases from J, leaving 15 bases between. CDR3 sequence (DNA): TGCGCCAGCAGGGCCTTCGGGATAAGCTCCTACAATGAGCAGTTCTTC. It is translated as CASRAFGISSYNEQFF.

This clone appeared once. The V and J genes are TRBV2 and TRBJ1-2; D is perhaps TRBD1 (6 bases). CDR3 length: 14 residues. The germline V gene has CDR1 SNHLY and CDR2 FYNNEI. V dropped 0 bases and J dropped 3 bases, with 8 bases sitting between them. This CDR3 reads CASSEAHRDYGYTF. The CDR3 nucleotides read TGTGCCAGCAGTGAAGCGCACAGGGACTATGGCTACACCTTC. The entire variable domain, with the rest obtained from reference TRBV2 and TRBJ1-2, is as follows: EPEVTQTPSHQVTQMGQEVILRCVPISNHLYFYWYRQILGQKVEFLVSFYNNEISEKSEIFDDQFSVERPDGSNFTLKIRSTKLEDSAMYFCASSEAHRDYGYTFGSGTRLTVV.

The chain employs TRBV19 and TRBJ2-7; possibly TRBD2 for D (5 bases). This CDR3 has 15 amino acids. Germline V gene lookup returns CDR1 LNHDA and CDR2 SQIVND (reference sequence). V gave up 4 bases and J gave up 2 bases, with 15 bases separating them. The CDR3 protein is CASSSSSGAAYEQYF. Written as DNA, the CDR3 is TGTGCCAGTAGTAGCTCGAGCGGTGCCGCCTACGAGCAGTACTTC.

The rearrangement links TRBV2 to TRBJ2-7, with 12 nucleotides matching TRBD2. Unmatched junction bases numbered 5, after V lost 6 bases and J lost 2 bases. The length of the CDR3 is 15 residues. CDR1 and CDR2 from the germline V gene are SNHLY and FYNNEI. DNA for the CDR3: TGTGCCAGCAGCATGACTAGCGGGGGTCCCTACGAGCAGTACTTC. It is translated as CASSMTSGGPYEQYF.

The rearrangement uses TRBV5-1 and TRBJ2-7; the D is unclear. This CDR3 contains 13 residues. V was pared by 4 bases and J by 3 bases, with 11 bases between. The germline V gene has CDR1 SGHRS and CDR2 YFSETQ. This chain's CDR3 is CASSDVSSYEQYF. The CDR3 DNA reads TGCGCCAGCAGCGATGTATCGAGCTACGAGCAGTACTTC.

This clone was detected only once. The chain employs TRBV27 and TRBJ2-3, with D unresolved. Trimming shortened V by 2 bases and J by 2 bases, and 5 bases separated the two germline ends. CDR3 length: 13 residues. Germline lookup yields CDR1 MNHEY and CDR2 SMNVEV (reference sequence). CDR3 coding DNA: TGTGCCAGCAGTTTAGCGTACACAGATACGCAGTATTTT. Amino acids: CASSLAYTDTQYF.

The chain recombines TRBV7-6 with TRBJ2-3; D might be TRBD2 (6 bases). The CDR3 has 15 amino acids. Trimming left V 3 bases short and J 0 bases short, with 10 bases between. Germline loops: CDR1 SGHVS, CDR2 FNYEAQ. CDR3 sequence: CASSFVGGSTDTQYF. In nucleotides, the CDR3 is TGTGCCAGCAGCTTTGTCGGGGGAAGCACAGATACGCAGTATTTT.